The 4 T cell receptor beta chains given below trace back to one sample, sequenced in a study of T cell repertoires in cytomegalovirus infection. One entry per CDR3 protein, called by TCRdb with MiXCR from the reads. The data contain some 300,000 distinct CDR3 sequences, around 10% of them singletons. Sequencing input: PBMCs. All receptors come from a human donor in good health (CMV status not recorded). Some clones in this sample may be carry-over from other donors' samples.

This clonotype was detected many times. The rearrangement uses TRBV6-2 or TRBV6-3 and TRBJ1-1; D is uncertain. Germline lookup yields CDR1 MNHEY and CDR2 SVGEGT. V lost 10 bases to trimming and J lost 1 base, with 13 bases between them. CDR3 length equals 13 residues. CDR3 sequence: CATFFRGNTEAFF. The CDR3 nucleotides read TGTGCCACCTTCTTCCGGGGGAACACTGAAGCTTTCTTT.

Remarks on this clonotype: At one of its ends the junction is not consistent with the germline gene, which may arise from a read error. The chain joins TRBV19 to TRBJ2-2, with 7 bases lining up with TRBD2. Germline lookup yields CDR1 LNHDA and CDR2 SQIVND (reference sequence). This CDR3 is 16 amino acids long. The CDR3 sequence: CASTSSGTKNTGKLFF. The CDR3 coding sequence is TGTGCCAGTACCTCATCCGGGACTAAGAACACCGGGAAGCTGTTTTTT.

In this sample, this clonotype turned up many times. The CDR3 DNA sequence: TGCAGTGCTAGAAGGGCAGGGGGGACCAACACTGAAGCTTTCTTT. It translates to CSARRAGGTNTEAFF. The chain couples TRBV20-1 to TRBJ1-1; TRBD1 matches at 7 bases. The germline gives CDR1 DFQATT, CDR2 SNEGSKA (reference sequence). The CDR3 is 15 residues long. J was trimmed by 2 bases and V by 2 bases; bases with no gene match: 8.

This clonotype has a count of ten or more. V usage is TRBV5-5 and J usage is TRBJ2-1, with no clear D. The CDR3 consists of 13 residues. In germline, CDR1 is SGHKS, CDR2 YYEKEE (reference sequence). The V gene lost 3 bases and the J gene lost 4 bases, with 8 bases spanning the gap. CDR3 amino acids: CASSSNSYNEQFF. The DNA for the CDR3 is TGTGCCAGCAGCTCCAATAGTTACAATGAGCAGTTCTTC.